The source of this T cell receptor beta chain is a study of early T cells in non-severe SARS-CoV-2 infection. This CDR3 region has 14 residues. Germline V gene data show CDR1 as SQVTM and CDR2 as ANQGSEA. V was clipped by 4 bases and J by 1 base, with 12 bases between them. One entry per CDR3 protein, called by TCRdb with MiXCR from the 5' RACE reads. Of approximately 62,000 distinct CDR3 sequences detected, about an eighth appear once; the ten largest clones hold under 4.5%. Sequencing used whole blood. This sequence was found in an adult who was a healthcare worker with PCR-confirmed SARS-CoV-2 infection or an uninfected control (not recorded which). The J gene is TRBJ2-3, the V gene TRBV29-1; D uncertain. The CDR3 reads CSVGGGSRTDTQYF. DNA of the CDR3: TGCAGCGTTGGAGGTGGGTCTCGCACAGATACGCAGTATTTT.